These 22 T cell receptor beta chains were sequenced from one sample in a study of blood T cell repertoires in COVID-19. The data were produced by immunoSEQ multiplex PCR, yet TCRdb's version contains in-frame clones alone and is incomplete. This table has 250,000 to 300,000 clones, more than 70% appearing once. The specimen was PBMCs or T cells enriched from blood (not recorded which). The origin of the receptors is a woman aged 55-69 years in a cohort exposed to, infected with or recovered from COVID-19 (not recorded which).

The chain uses TRBV6-5 and TRBJ2-2; D gene ambiguous. This CDR3 contains 16 residues. Germline CDR1 MNHEY, CDR2 SVGAGI. V was shortened by 4 bases and J by 2 bases, with 14 bases between the two germline ends. The CDR3 coding sequence is TGTGCCAGCAGTTTTTTCGGCAGCGTTAACACCGGGGAGCTGTTTTTT. Translation: CASSFFGSVNTGELFF.

This chain uses TRBV5-1 with TRBJ2-1, with 15 bases fitting TRBD2. With V trimmed by 3 bases and J by 2 bases, 0 bases remained unmatched. Germline V lookup: CDR1 SGHRS, CDR2 YFSETQ. The CDR3 covers 16 residues. CDR3 region: CASSWTSGRAYNEQFF. CDR3 nucleotides: TGCGCCAGCAGCTGGACTAGCGGGAGGGCCTACAATGAGCAGTTCTTC.

This sequence joins TRBV7-9 and TRBJ2-7; 8 nucleotides match TRBD2. V shed 2 bases and J 3 bases; nucleotides not matched to a gene: 0. The CDR3 runs to 13 residues. Germline-derived CDR1 and CDR2 are SEHNR and FQNEAQ (reference sequence). In DNA form, the CDR3 reads TGTGCCAGCAGCTTAACTAGCGGCTACGAGCAGTACTTC. Amino acids: CASSLTSGYEQYF.

V and J are TRBV5-8 and TRBJ2-7; possible D gene TRBD2, 5 bases. The CDR3 totals 16 residues. The V end lost 4 bases, the J end lost 3 bases, and 20 bases lay between the germline ends. Germline CDR1 is SGHTS and CDR2 is YDEGEE. In DNA, the CDR3 is TGTGCCAGCAGCCTCGGGATGGGCGAGCGAATCTACGAGCAGTACTTC. Residues: CASSLGMGERIYEQYF.

The chain joins TRBV28 to TRBJ2-7; TRBD2 agrees at 7 bases. CDR1 and CDR2 (germline): MDHEN, SYDVKM. CDR3 size: 16 residues. V gave up 7 bases and J gave up 0 bases; unmatched junction bases: 12. The CDR3 sequence: CASTRTGRAASYEQYF. The CDR3 DNA sequence: TGTGCCAGCACCAGGACGGGGAGGGCTGCCTCCTACGAGCAGTACTTC.

The V gene is TRBV28, the J gene TRBJ1-6; 8 nucleotides agree with TRBD1. CDR3 size: 15 residues. Per the germline V gene, CDR1 is MDHEN and CDR2 is SYDVKM. The J segment lost 9 bases and the V segment lost 3 bases, leaving 7 bases of the junction unmatched. CDR3 sequence (DNA): TGTGCCAGCAGTTTCTTGAGACAGGGGCTTTCACCCCTCCACTTT. This codes for CASSFLRQGLSPLHF. Supplemented by reference TRBV28 and TRBJ1-6, the full variable domain reads DVKVTQSSRYLVKRTGEKVFLECVQDMDHENMFWYRQDPGLGLRLIYFSYDVKMKEKGDIPEGYSVSREKKERFSLILESASTNQTSMYLCASSFLRQGLSPLHFGNGTRLTVT.

The chain joins TRBV7-8 to TRBJ2-7; TRBD1 matches 9 bases. CDR3 length: 14 residues. Germline assignment: CDR1 SGHVS and CDR2 FQNEAQ. Germline trimming cut 5 bases from V and 2 bases from J; bases unmatched to any gene: 4. In DNA, the CDR3 is TGTGCCAGCAGCCTCCGGGACAGGGCCTACGAGCAGTACTTC. Encoded protein: CASSLRDRAYEQYF.

This clone was seen only a few times. The chain recombines TRBV7-9 with TRBJ2-1, with 9 bases identical to TRBD2. Germline CDR1 reads SEHNR; CDR2 reads FQNEAQ (reference sequence). V trimming: 5 bases; J trimming: 7 bases; junction bases outside the gene matches: 12. CDR3 length: 16 amino acids. The CDR3 nucleotides read TGTGCCAGCAGCCACCTAGGCGGGAGGGCCCAGAATGAGCAGTTCTTC. This sequence encodes CASSHLGGRAQNEQFF.

The chain recombines TRBV9 with TRBJ1-4; D possibly corresponds to TRBD1 (6 bases). The V gene lost 3 bases and the J gene lost 7 bases, with 10 bases spanning the gap. This CDR3 spans 13 amino acids. Germline V gene data show CDR1 as SGDLS and CDR2 as YYNGEE. The CDR3: CASSDSRGEKLFF. The CDR3, as DNA: TGTGCCAGCAGCGATAGCAGGGGTGAAAAACTGTTTTTT.

The gene calls are TRBV4-1 and TRBJ2-2, with TRBD2 identical over 7 bases. The junction had 2 bases not matched to a gene; V was cut back by 1 base and J by 0 bases. Germline V lookup: CDR1 MGHRA, CDR2 YSYEKL. There are 16 residues in the CDR3. CDR3 in amino acids: CASSQGLAANTGELFF. The CDR3 nucleotides read TGCGCCAGCAGCCAAGGGCTAGCGGCGAACACCGGGGAGCTGTTTTTT.

This chain uses TRBV6-6 with TRBJ2-1; 7 bases agree with TRBD1. Trimming at V came to 5 bases and at J to 6 bases, leaving 13 bases not matched to a gene. Germline CDR1 reads MNHNY; CDR2 reads SVGAGI (reference sequence). CDR3 length equals 16 residues. The CDR3 nucleotides read TGTGCCAGCAGTCCTCGAGGGGGCGCATCGGGCAATGAGCAGTTCTTC. Its translation: CASSPRGGASGNEQFF.

The sample holds one count of this clone. The chain combines TRBV7-3 with TRBJ2-7; TRBD2 matches at 9 bases. The CDR3 loop spans 15 amino acids. Per germline, CDR1 SGHTA and CDR2 FQGTGA. With V trimmed by 6 bases and J by 7 bases, 13 bases remained unmatched. CDR3 loop: CASSPYPAGGFEQYF. CDR3 in DNA: TGTGCCAGCAGTCCCTACCCAGCGGGAGGCTTTGAGCAGTACTTC. The whole variable domain, filled in from reference TRBV7-3 and TRBJ2-7, reads GAGVSQTPSNKVTEKGKYVELRCDPISGHTALYWYRQSLGQGPEFLIYFQGTGAADDSGLPNDRFFAVRPEGSVSTLKIQRTERGDSAVYLCASSPYPAGGFEQYFGPGTRLTVT.

The sample holds one count of this clone. The V and J genes are TRBV2 and TRBJ2-1; TRBD2 matches at 11 bases. The germline V gene encodes CDR1 SNHLY and CDR2 FYNNEI. J was trimmed by 5 bases and V by 1 base; bases with no gene match: 10. The CDR3 consists of 18 residues. In DNA form, the CDR3 reads TGTGCCAGCAGTGAAGTCTTTGGACTAGCGGGCTTTAACAATGAGCAGTTCTTC. Amino acid sequence: CASSEVFGLAGFNNEQFF.

The chain employs TRBV25-1 and TRBJ2-2; D might be TRBD2 (5 bases). V lost 5 bases, J lost 5 bases, and 12 bases lay in between. The CDR3 covers 14 residues. Germline V gene data show CDR1 as MGHDK and CDR2 as SYGVNS. As DNA, the CDR3 is TGTGCCAGCAGTAGGGCGGGCACAACCGGGGAGCTGTTTTTT. This sequence encodes CASSRAGTTGELFF.

V usage is TRBV28 and J usage is TRBJ2-1; 8 nucleotides match TRBD2. J gave up 3 bases and V 5 bases, and 9 bases lay outside the gene matches. CDR1 and CDR2 (germline): MDHEN, SYDVKM. The CDR3 has 16 residues. CDR3 sequence (DNA): TGTGCCAGCAGTCCTTCCGGGACTAGAAACTACAATGAGCAGTTCTTC. Protein product: CASSPSGTRNYNEQFF.

The rearrangement joins TRBV5-4 to TRBJ2-7, with D perhaps matching TRBD2 (6 bases). CDR3 length: 13 residues. Between the trimmed V and J ends, which lost 6 bases and 0 bases, there was a span of 10 bases. Germline V gene data show CDR1 as SGHNT and CDR2 as YYREEE (reference sequence). As DNA, the CDR3 is TGTGCCAGCAAACCGGGAGTCTCCTACGAGCAGTACTTC. Translation gives CASKPGVSYEQYF.

The CDR3 DNA reads as TGTGCCACCAGTGATCATGGACTAGCGGGAATCTGGAGTAGGTTGTCCTACGAGCAGTACTTC. This encodes CATSDHGLAGIWSRLSYEQYF. The J gene is TRBJ2-7, the V gene TRBV24-1; TRBD2 agrees at 12 bases. The V gene's germline CDR1 is KGHDR and CDR2 SFDVKD. V lost 3 bases to trimming and J lost 1 base; unmatched junction nucleotides: 18. CDR3 length equals 21 residues.

The CDR3 spells CATSGGSQQGTDTQYF. The CDR3 DNA is TGTGCCACCAGTGGAGGGTCTCAACAGGGGACAGATACGCAGTATTTT. The chain joins TRBV24-1 to TRBJ2-3; 7 nucleotides agree with TRBD1. Germline loops: CDR1 KGHDR, CDR2 SFDVKD. CDR3 length equals 16 residues. V was pared by 5 bases and J by 3 bases, with 10 bases of the junction left unmatched.

The chain couples TRBV6-4 to TRBJ1-6; maybe TRBD1 (5 bases). The germline CDR1 and CDR2 sequences are MRHNA and SNTAGT. The CDR3 totals 15 residues. Trimming took 6 bases from V and 4 from J, leaving 13 bases between them. CDR3 coding DNA: TGTGCCAGCAGGGGCGGGAGGGGATATAATTCACCCCTCCACTTT. Its translation is CASRGGRGYNSPLHF.

The chain combines TRBV11-3 with TRBJ2-1, with 8 nucleotides matching TRBD2. The CDR3 contains 15 residues. V gave up 2 bases and J gave up 5 bases; unmatched junction bases: 5. The V gene's germline CDR1 is SGHNT and CDR2 YENEEA. The CDR3 reads CASSLTAGVNNEQFF. The CDR3 DNA is TGTGCCAGCAGCTTAACAGCGGGGGTGAACAATGAGCAGTTCTTC.

V gene TRBV12-5 combines with J gene TRBJ2-7; perhaps TRBD1 as D (6 bases). The V and J ends lost 2 bases and 6 bases respectively, with 11 bases between them. CDR3 size: 13 residues. The germline V gene encodes CDR1 LGHNT and CDR2 FRNRAP. The CDR3 DNA reads TGTGCTAGTGGTTTGTCCCTGACAGGCGAGCAGTACTTC. Protein sequence: CASGLSLTGEQYF.

The chain employs TRBV18 and TRBJ1-2; 7 positions agree with TRBD1. The germline V gene has CDR1 KGHSH and CDR2 LQKENI. This CDR3 is 13 amino acids long. J was trimmed by 4 bases and V by 4 bases; bases with no gene match: 3. CDR3 loop: CASSQTGLYGYTF. CDR3 in DNA: TGTGCCAGCTCACAGACAGGGCTCTATGGCTACACCTTC.